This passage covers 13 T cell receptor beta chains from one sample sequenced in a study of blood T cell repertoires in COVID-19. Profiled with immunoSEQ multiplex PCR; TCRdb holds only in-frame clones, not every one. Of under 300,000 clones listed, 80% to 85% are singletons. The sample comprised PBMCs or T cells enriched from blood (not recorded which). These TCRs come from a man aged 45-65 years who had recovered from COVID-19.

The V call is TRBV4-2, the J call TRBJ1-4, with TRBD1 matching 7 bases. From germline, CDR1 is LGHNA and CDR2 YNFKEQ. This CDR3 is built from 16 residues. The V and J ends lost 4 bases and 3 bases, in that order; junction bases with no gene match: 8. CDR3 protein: CASSPTDRAANEKLFF. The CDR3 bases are TGTGCCAGCAGCCCTACTGACAGGGCGGCTAATGAAAAACTGTTTTTT.

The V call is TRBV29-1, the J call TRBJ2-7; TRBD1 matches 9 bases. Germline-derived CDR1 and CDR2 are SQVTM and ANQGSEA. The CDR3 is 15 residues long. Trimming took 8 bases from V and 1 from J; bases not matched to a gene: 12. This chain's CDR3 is CSYSPGQGSSYEQYF. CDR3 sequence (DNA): TGCAGCTACTCGCCGGGACAGGGTTCGTCCTACGAGCAGTACTTC.

CDR3: CASSFLEGQGYTF. DNA of the CDR3: TGTGCCAGCAGCTTTTTAGAGGGACAGGGCTACACCTTC. The chain employs TRBV5-6 and TRBJ1-2, with 7 positions matching TRBD1. The J segment lost 8 bases and the V segment lost 2 bases, leaving 6 bases of the junction unmatched. CDR1 SGHDT and CDR2 YYEEEE come from the germline V gene. This CDR3 is built from 13 residues.

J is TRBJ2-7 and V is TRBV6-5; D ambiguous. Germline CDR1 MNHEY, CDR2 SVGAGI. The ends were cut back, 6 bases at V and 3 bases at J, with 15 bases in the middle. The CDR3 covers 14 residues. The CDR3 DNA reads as TGTGCCAGCAGGCGCACTCGATCCATCTACGAGCAGTACTTC. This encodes CASRRTRSIYEQYF.

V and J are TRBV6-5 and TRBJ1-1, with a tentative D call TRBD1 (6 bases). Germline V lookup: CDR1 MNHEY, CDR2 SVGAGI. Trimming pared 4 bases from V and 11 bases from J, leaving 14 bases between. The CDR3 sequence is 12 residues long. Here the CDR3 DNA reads TGTGCCAGCAGTTCCCCGGGGGGGCTGGCTTTCTTT. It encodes CASSSPGGLAFF.

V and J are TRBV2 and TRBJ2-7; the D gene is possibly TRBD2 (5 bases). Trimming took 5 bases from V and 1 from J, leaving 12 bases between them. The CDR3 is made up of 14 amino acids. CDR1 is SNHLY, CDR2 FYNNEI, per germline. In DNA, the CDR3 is TGTGCCAGCAGTATCTGGCGGGTGTCCTACGAGCAGTACTTC. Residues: CASSIWRVSYEQYF.

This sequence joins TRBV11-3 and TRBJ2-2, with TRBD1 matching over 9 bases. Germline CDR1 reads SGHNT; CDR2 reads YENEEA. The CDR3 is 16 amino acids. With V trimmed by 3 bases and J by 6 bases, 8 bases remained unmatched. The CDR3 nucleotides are TGTGCCAGCAGCTTGGGGACAGGGAGTATGGCCGGGGAGCTGTTTTTT. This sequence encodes CASSLGTGSMAGELFF.

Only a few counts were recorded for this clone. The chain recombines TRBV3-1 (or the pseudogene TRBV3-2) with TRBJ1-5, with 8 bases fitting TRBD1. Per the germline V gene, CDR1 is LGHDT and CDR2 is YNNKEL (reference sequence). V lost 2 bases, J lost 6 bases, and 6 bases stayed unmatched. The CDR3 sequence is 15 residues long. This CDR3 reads CASSQTTGGSQPQHF. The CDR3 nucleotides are TGTGCCAGCAGCCAAACCACAGGGGGGAGTCAGCCCCAGCATTTT.

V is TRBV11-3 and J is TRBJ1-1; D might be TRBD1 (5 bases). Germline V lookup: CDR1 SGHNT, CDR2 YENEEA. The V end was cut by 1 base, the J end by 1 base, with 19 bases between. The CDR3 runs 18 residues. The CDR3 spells CASSLAGVWGQENTEAFF. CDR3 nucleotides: TGTGCCAGCAGCTTAGCGGGGGTGTGGGGTCAGGAGAACACTGAAGCTTTCTTT.

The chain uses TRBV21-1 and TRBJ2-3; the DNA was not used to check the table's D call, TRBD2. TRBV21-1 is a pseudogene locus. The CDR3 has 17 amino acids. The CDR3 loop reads CASTGRPLQRGTDTQYF. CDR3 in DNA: TGTGCCAGCACCGGACGACCCCTACAGCGGGGCACAGATACGCAGTATTTT.

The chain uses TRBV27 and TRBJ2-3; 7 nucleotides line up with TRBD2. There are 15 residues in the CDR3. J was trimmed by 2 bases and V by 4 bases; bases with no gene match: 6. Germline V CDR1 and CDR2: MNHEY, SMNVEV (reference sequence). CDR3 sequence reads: CASSSRLAVTDTQYF. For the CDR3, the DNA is TGTGCCAGCAGTTCGCGCCTAGCGGTCACAGATACGCAGTATTTT.

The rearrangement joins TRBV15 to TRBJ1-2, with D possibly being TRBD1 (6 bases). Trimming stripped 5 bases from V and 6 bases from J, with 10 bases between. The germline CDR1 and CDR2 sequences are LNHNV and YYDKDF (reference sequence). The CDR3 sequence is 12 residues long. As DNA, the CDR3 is TGTGCCACCAGCGTGGGGGCAGATGGCTACACCTTC. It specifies CATSVGADGYTF.

The CDR3, as DNA: TGCGCCAGCAGTGAGCGGACAGGGAACACCGGGGAGCTGTTTTTT. The encoded protein is CASSERTGNTGELFF. This chain joins TRBV10-1 and TRBJ2-2; TRBD1 matches 7 bases. Germline CDR1 WNHNN, CDR2 SYGVQD (reference sequence). The CDR3 has 15 residues. The trim removed 2 bases at V and 1 base at J, leaving 1 base unmatched.